This entry lists 28 T cell receptor beta chains sequenced from one sample in a study of cytomegalovirus exposure and HLA in healthy donors. PCR used 60 Vbeta primers and 13 Jbeta primers. TCRdb's table, derived via immunoSEQ multiplex PCR, lists solely in-frame clones and lacks some. The sample contains fewer than 85,000 clones, roughly 70% of which appear only once. Sequencing was done on a sample of PBMCs. These receptors were taken from a man aged 35 to 55 in good health and CMV-seropositive.

V gene TRBV10-3 combines with J gene TRBJ1-1; the match to TRBD1 covers 8 bases. Looked up from germline, CDR1 is ENHRY and CDR2 is SYGVKD. The CDR3 length is 15 residues. V trimming: 5 bases; J trimming: 11 bases; junction bases outside the gene matches: 16. The DNA for the CDR3 is TGTGCCATCAGTCCCCCTCGAGGTAGGACAGGGAGGGCTTTCTTT. It is translated as CAISPPRGRTGRAFF.

A remark on this clone: The germline gene is not matched at one end of the junction; a read error may be the cause. The rearrangement links TRBV30 to TRBJ1-2; possibly TRBD1 for D (5 bases). This CDR3 region has 14 residues. From germline, CDR1 is GTSNPN and CDR2 SVGIG (reference sequence). The CDR3 DNA sequence: TGTGCCTGGAGTGTACGGGGGGGAAGTTATGGCCACACCTTC. Its translation: CAWSVRGGSYGHTF.

CDR3 DNA: TGTGCCAGCAGTCCCCAACGGGGGAGTCAGCCCCAGCATTTT. Protein: CASSPQRGSQPQHF. This rearrangement joins TRBV6-4 to TRBJ1-5; D is perhaps TRBD1 (5 bases). The CDR3 has 14 amino acids. Germline lookup yields CDR1 MRHNA and CDR2 SNTAGT. The V end lost 5 bases, the J end lost 6 bases, and 14 bases lay between the germline ends.

J is TRBJ1-2 and V is TRBV5-1; 10 positions agree with TRBD1. CDR3 length equals 13 residues. Unmatched junction bases numbered 4, after V lost 5 bases and J lost 6 bases. Germline CDR1 is SGHRS and CDR2 is YFSETQ. Written as DNA, the CDR3 is TGCGCCAGCAGGGAAGGGACAGGGGATGGCTACACCTTC. As protein: CASREGTGDGYTF. The complete variable domain, with remaining parts taken from reference TRBV5-1 and TRBJ1-2, reads KAGVTQTPRYLIKTRGQQVTLSCSPISGHRSVSWYQQTPGQGLQFLFEYFSETQRNKGNFPGRFSGRQFSNSRSEMNVSTLELGDSALYLCASREGTGDGYTFGSGTRLTVV.

The genes are TRBV27 and TRBJ2-6; 8 bases map to TRBD1. The V segment lost 7 bases and the J segment 3 bases; nucleotides outside the gene matches: 2. The CDR3 contains 14 residues. Germline loops: CDR1 MNHEY, CDR2 SMNVEV (reference sequence). The CDR3 bases are TGTGCCAGCATGGACAGGGATGGGGCCAACGTCCTGACTTTC. Translated: CASMDRDGANVLTF.

The chain employs TRBV7-2 and TRBJ2-2, with D uncertain. The CDR3 contains 13 residues. Trimming removed 5 bases at V and 0 bases at J, with 4 bases between. Germline-derived CDR1 and CDR2 are SGHTA and FQGNSA. DNA of the CDR3: TGTGCCAGCAGCCCGGCGAACACCGGGGAGCTGTTTTTT. Translation: CASSPANTGELFF.

The V gene is TRBV5-4, the J gene TRBJ2-3, with TRBD2 matching 7 bases. The CDR3 consists of 14 residues. Losses at the gene ends were 2 bases for V and 6 bases for J; bases not matched to a gene: 6. CDR1 SGHNT and CDR2 YYREEE come from the germline V gene (reference sequence). As DNA, the CDR3 is TGTGCCAGCAGCTTAACGGGGGGAAGGGATACGCAGTATTTT. Residues: CASSLTGGRDTQYF.

This chain connects TRBV30 to TRBJ2-1; D possibly corresponds to TRBD2 (6 bases). Germline V gene data show CDR1 as GTSNPN and CDR2 as SVGIG (reference sequence). With 5 bases removed from V and 7 bases from J, the gap between germline ends came to 6 bases. The CDR3 length is 10 residues. As DNA, the CDR3 is TGTGCCTGGGCGGGAAATGAGCAGTTCTTC. Its translation: CAWAGNEQFF.

The chain is built from TRBV21-1 and TRBJ1-4; the table calls TRBD1, which could not be checked here. TRBV21-1 is a documented pseudogene. The CDR3 sequence is 16 residues long. In nucleotides, the CDR3 is TGTGCCAGCAGCAAAGCAAGACAGACAACTAATGAAAAACTGTTTTTT. It yields the protein CASSKARQTTNEKLFF.

This chain uses TRBV27 with TRBJ2-5; 9 bases agree with TRBD1. Germline CDR1 is MNHEY and CDR2 is SMNVEV (reference sequence). The CDR3 is 16 amino acids. Germline trimming cut 6 bases from V and 5 bases from J; bases unmatched to any gene: 13. CDR3 nucleotide sequence: TGTGCCAGCAGCTTTATAACCGGGACAGGGAGGGAGACCCAGTACTTC. Amino acid sequence: CASSFITGTGRETQYF.

The V call is TRBV7-8, the J call TRBJ2-7, with 7 bases matching TRBD2. The CDR3 consists of 16 residues. J lost 5 bases, V lost 5 bases, and 15 bases had no gene match. CDR1 and CDR2 (germline): SGHVS, FQNEAQ. DNA for the CDR3: TGTGCCAGCAGCCCCTCGTGGGAGGGTACAACCCACGAGCAGTACTTC. Its protein is CASSPSWEGTTHEQYF.

The gene calls are TRBV27 and TRBJ2-5, with 8 bases fitting TRBD1. V shed 3 bases, J shed 2 bases, and the junction held 8 bases outside the gene matches. Germline V lookup: CDR1 MNHEY, CDR2 SMNVEV (reference sequence). CDR3 length: 16 amino acids. This CDR3 reads CASSFWTGRKQETQYF. The CDR3 DNA sequence: TGTGCCAGCAGTTTCTGGACAGGGCGTAAGCAAGAGACCCAGTACTTC.

The chain joins TRBV6-6 to TRBJ2-7; 10 nucleotides align to TRBD1. V lost 8 bases and J lost 6; bases outside the gene matches: 7. This CDR3 contains 13 residues. CDR1 MNHNY and CDR2 SVGAGI come from the germline V gene (reference sequence). CDR3 protein: CASGEDRGGEQYF. The CDR3 DNA is TGTGCCAGCGGGGAGGACAGGGGGGGCGAGCAGTACTTC.

This clone turned up a few times. The V gene is TRBV9, the J gene TRBJ2-5; 7 bases line up with TRBD1. The CDR3 contains 15 residues. CDR1 and CDR2 from the germline V gene are SGDLS and YYNGEE. Trimming at V came to 3 bases and at J to 1 base, leaving 6 bases not matched to a gene. The CDR3, as DNA: TGTGCCAGCAGCGCGATGACAGGGTTCCAAGAGACCCAGTACTTC. It specifies CASSAMTGFQETQYF.

The chain is built from TRBV28 and TRBJ1-5; D remains ambiguous. The length of the CDR3 is 15 residues. Germline V gene lookup returns CDR1 MDHEN and CDR2 SYDVKM. The germline V and J ends were trimmed by 6 bases and 2 bases, with 14 bases remaining between them. In DNA form, the CDR3 reads TGTGCCAGCAGCACCTTTCCCGTAGGCAATCAGCCCCAGCATTTT. The encoded protein is CASSTFPVGNQPQHF.

This chain links TRBV4-1 with TRBJ1-1, with D possibly TRBD1 on 5 matching bases. The CDR3 spans 15 residues. Trimming removed 0 bases from V and 10 bases from J, with 18 bases in between. The germline gives CDR1 MGHRA, CDR2 YSYEKL. In nucleotides, the CDR3 is TGCGCCAGCAGCCAAGACCCTTGGGGAGGGGCACTAGCTTTCTTT. It translates to CASSQDPWGGALAFF.

The chain employs TRBV6-1 and TRBJ2-2; tentative D call: TRBD1 (5 bases). CDR3 size: 14 residues. Germline V gives CDR1 MNHNS, CDR2 SASEGT. V was clipped by 9 bases and J by 3 bases, with 14 bases between them. This CDR3 is CASFPGQYTGELFF. As DNA, the CDR3 is TGTGCCAGTTTTCCAGGGCAATACACCGGGGAGCTGTTTTTT.

The J gene is TRBJ2-7, the V gene TRBV27, with TRBD2 matching 7 bases. The CDR3 spans 20 residues. CDR1 and CDR2 (germline): MNHEY, SMNVEV (reference sequence). The ends lost 1 base at V and 1 base at J; junction bases unmatched: 19. CDR3 bases: TGTGCCAGCAGTTTATATGGCCGTGACATTTCCGGGACTACTTCCTACGAGCAGTACTTC. Its protein product is CASSLYGRDISGTTSYEQYF.

The chain uses TRBV29-1 and TRBJ2-7; 7 bases are shared with TRBD2. CDR3 length equals 15 residues. Trimming removed 1 base from V and 3 bases from J; junction bases left unmatched: 9. Germline CDR1 and CDR2: SQVTM and ANQGSEA. CDR3 coding DNA: TGCAGCGTTGAAGGTTTGGCTAGCGGAGACTACGAGCAGTACTTC. It translates to CSVEGLASGDYEQYF.

This clone was observed a handful of times. The chain has TRBV9 and TRBJ2-7, with D possibly TRBD1 on 6 matching bases. The CDR3 has 14 residues. V lost 3 bases and J 5 bases, leaving 15 bases between the germline ends. Germline lookup yields CDR1 SGDLS and CDR2 YYNGEE. The CDR3 nucleotides are TGTGCCAGCAGCGCCGCGACAGGCCAACACGAGCAGTACTTC. Translated: CASSAATGQHEQYF. Full variable domain (rest looked up from reference TRBV9 and TRBJ2-7): DSGVTQTPKHLITATGQRVTLRCSPRSGDLSVYWYQQSLDQGLQFLIQYYNGEERAKGNILERFSAQQFPDLHSELNLSSLELGDSALYFCASSAATGQHEQYFGPGTRLTVT.

This sequence joins TRBV23-1 and TRBJ2-7; D is perhaps TRBD1 (6 bases). TRBV23-1 is an ORF, and what it does is uncertain. V lost 8 bases to trimming and J lost 1 base, with 21 bases between them. The CDR3 length is 16 residues. This chain's CDR3 is CASPPLGHRTSYEQYF. The CDR3, as DNA: TGCGCCAGCCCACCCCTGGGACACAGAACATCCTACGAGCAGTACTTC.

The chain recombines TRBV2 with TRBJ2-5, with D maybe TRBD1 (5 bases). The CDR3 is 14 residues long. Germline V gives CDR1 SNHLY, CDR2 FYNNEI. V was clipped by 7 bases and J by 4 bases, with 16 bases between them. CDR3 sequence: CASTPNPRVETQYF. The CDR3 DNA reads as TGTGCCAGCACCCCTAATCCCAGGGTAGAGACCCAGTACTTC.

In DNA form, the CDR3 reads TGTGCCAGCAGCTTATCGACAGGGAAGTCACCCCTCCACTTT. Protein: CASSLSTGKSPLHF. The chain uses TRBV7-2 and TRBJ1-6, with 7 bases aligning to TRBD1. This CDR3 spans 14 amino acids. V was clipped by 2 bases and J by 10 bases; unmatched bases: 5. Germline CDR1 reads SGHTA; CDR2 reads FQGNSA.

The chain recombines TRBV4-3 with TRBJ1-5; 9 bases are a match to TRBD1. This CDR3 is built from 14 residues. Germline lookup yields CDR1 LGHNA and CDR2 YSLEER. J gave up 7 bases and V 6 bases, and 7 bases lay outside the gene matches. Here the CDR3 DNA reads TGCGCCAGCAGTGGGGGACAGGGTGGCCAGCCCCAGCATTTT. It is translated as CASSGGQGGQPQHF.

This clone was seen a handful of times. CDR3 sequence (DNA): TGTGCCAGCAGTCGGGGACAGGGCGGGGAGCTGTTTTTT. This gives the protein CASSRGQGGELFF. The V call is TRBV6-1, the J call TRBJ2-2; 9 bases line up with TRBD1. Germline CDR1 reads MNHNS; CDR2 reads SASEGT. J was trimmed by 7 bases and V by 5 bases; bases with no gene match: 2. The CDR3 sequence is 13 residues long.

This chain joins TRBV18 and TRBJ1-2; TRBD1 matches at 10 bases. The germline CDR1 and CDR2 sequences are KGHSH and LQKENI. CDR3 length: 12 amino acids. The V and J ends lost 8 bases and 3 bases, in that order; junction bases with no gene match: 0. The CDR3 is CASGTGDYGYTF. The CDR3 DNA reads as TGTGCCAGCGGGACAGGGGACTATGGCTACACCTTC.

The V gene is TRBV4-2, the J gene TRBJ2-3, with unresolved D. This CDR3 is built from 11 residues. Germline V gene sequence: CDR1 LGHNA, CDR2 YNFKEQ. V lost 6 bases and J 3 bases, leaving 4 bases between the germline ends. CDR3 nucleotides: TGTGCCAGCAGTAGTACAGATACGCAGTATTTT. It yields the protein CASSSTDTQYF.

CDR3 sequence (DNA): TGTGCCAGCAGCCCAGGACTAGCGGGAGGGACAGATACGCAGTATTTT. This gives the protein CASSPGLAGGTDTQYF. The chain couples TRBV5-8 to TRBJ2-3; 15 nucleotides line up with TRBD2. The CDR3 covers 16 residues. The V and J ends lost 4 bases and 3 bases, in that order; junction bases with no gene match: 3. CDR1 and CDR2 from the germline V gene are SGHTS and YDEGEE.